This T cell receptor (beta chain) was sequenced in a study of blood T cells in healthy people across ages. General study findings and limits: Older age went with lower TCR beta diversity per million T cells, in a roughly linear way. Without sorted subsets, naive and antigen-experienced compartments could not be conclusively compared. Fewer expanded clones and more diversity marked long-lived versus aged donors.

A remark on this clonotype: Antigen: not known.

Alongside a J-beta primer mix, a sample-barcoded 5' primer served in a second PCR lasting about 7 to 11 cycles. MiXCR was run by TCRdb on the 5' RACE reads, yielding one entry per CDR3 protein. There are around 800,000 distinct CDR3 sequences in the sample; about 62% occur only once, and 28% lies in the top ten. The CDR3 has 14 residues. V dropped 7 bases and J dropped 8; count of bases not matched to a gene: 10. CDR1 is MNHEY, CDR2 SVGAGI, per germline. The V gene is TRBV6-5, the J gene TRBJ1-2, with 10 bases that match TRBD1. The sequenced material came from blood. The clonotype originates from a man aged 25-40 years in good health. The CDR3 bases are TGTGCCAGCACCTCAAGGACAGGGGGAATCGGCTACACCTTC. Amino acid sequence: CASTSRTGGIGYTF.